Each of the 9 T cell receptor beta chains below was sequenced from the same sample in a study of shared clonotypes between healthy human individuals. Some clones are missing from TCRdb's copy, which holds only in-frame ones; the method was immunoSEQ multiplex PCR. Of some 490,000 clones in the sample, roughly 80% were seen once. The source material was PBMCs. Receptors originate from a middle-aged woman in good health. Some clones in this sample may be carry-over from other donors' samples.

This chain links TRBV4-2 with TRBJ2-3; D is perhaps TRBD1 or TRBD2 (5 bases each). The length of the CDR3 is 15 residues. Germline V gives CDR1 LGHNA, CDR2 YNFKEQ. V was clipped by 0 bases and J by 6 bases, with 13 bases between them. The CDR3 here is CASSQEGTQADTQYF. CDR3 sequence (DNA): TGTGCCAGCAGCCAAGAGGGGACCCAGGCGGATACGCAGTATTTT.

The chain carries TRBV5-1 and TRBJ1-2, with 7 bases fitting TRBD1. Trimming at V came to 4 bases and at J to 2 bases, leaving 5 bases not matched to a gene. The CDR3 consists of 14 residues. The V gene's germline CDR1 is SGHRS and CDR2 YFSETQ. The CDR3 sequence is CASSTGQPNYGYTF. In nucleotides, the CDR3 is TGCGCCAGCAGCACGGGACAGCCAAACTATGGCTACACCTTC.

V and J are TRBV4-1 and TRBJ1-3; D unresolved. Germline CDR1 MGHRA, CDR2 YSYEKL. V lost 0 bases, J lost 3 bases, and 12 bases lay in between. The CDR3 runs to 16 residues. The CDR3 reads CASSQDEGPHGNTIYF. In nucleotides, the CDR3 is TGCGCCAGCAGCCAAGACGAAGGGCCACATGGAAACACCATATATTTT.

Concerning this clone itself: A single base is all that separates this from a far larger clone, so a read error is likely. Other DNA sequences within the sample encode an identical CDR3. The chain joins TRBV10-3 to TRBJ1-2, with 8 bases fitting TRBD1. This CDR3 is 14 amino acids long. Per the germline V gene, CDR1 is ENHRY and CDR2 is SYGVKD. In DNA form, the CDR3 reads TGTGCCATGGTAAGAGGACAGGGAGATAATGGCCACACCTTC. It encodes CAMVRGQGDNGHTF.

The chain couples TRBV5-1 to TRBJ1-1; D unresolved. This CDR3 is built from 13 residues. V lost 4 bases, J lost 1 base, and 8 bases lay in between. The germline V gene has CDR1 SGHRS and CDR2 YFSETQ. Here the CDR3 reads CASSMTGNTEAFF. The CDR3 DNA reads TGCGCCAGCAGCATGACCGGGAACACTGAAGCTTTCTTT.

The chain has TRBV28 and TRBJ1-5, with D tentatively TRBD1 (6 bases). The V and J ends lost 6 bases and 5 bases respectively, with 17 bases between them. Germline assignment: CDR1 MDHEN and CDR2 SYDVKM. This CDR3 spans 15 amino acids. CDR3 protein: CASSNGQRPDQPQHF. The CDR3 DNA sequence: TGTGCCAGCAGCAACGGACAGAGACCAGATCAGCCCCAGCATTTT.

DNA of the CDR3: TGTGCCTGGAGCTCGGGAGGGCACTACGAGCAGTACTTC. Protein: CAWSSGGHYEQYF. The chain recombines TRBV30 with TRBJ2-7; 8 positions match TRBD2. The junction had 4 bases not matched to a gene; V was cut back by 3 bases and J by 3 bases. The CDR3 contains 13 residues. Looked up from germline, CDR1 is GTSNPN and CDR2 is SVGIG (reference sequence).

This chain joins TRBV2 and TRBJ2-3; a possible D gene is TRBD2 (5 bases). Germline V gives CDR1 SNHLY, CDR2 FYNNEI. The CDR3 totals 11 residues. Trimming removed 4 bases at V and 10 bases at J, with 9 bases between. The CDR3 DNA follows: TGTGCCAGCAGTGGGGGAGCTGCGCAGTATTTT. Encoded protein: CASSGGAAQYF.

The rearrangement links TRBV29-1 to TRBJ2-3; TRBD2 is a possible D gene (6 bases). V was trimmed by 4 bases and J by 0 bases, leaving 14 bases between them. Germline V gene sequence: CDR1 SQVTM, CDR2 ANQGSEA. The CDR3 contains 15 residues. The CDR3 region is CSVVPDYTSTDTQYF. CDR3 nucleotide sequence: TGCAGCGTTGTACCGGACTACACAAGCACAGATACGCAGTATTTT.